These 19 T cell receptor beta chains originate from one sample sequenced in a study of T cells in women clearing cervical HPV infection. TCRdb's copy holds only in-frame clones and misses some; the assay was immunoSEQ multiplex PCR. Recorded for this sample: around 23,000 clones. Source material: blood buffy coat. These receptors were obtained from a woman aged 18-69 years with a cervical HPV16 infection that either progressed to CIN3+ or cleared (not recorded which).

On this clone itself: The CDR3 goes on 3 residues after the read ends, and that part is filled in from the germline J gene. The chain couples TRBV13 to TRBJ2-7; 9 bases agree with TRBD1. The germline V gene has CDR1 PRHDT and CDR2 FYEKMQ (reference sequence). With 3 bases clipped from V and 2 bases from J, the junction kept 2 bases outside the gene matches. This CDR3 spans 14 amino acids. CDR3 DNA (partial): TGTGCCAGCAGCTTTCGACAGGGGGCCTACGAG. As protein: CASSFRQGAYE. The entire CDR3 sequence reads CASSFRQGAYEQYF.

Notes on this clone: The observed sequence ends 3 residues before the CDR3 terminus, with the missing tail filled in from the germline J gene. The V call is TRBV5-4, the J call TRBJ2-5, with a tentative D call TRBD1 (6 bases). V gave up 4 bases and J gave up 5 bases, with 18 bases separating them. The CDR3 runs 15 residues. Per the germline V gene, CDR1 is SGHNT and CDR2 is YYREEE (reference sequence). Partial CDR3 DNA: TGTGCCAGCAGCGGGCAGGGGATCGGAGCTGAGACC. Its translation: CASSGQGIGAET. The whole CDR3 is CASSGQGIGAETQYF.

CDR3 sequence reads: CSVAGPSSYEQYF. CDR3 DNA, as far as it was read: TGCAGCGTTGCTGGCCCTAGCTCCTACGAG. The chain carries TRBV29-1 and TRBJ2-7, with D unclear. The observed sequence ends 3 residues before the CDR3 terminus, with the missing tail filled in from the germline J gene. V was pared by 4 bases and J by 0 bases, with 10 bases between. The CDR3 contains 13 residues. Germline loops: CDR1 SQVTM, CDR2 ANQGSEA.

The CDR3 reads CASSGTGQGTGNTIYF. The CDR3 bases that were read are TGCGCCAGCAGCGGTACAGGCCAGGGTACTGGAAACACC. The chain has TRBV5-1 and TRBJ1-3; weak D call: TRBD1 (5 bases). The CDR3 goes on 3 residues after the read ends, and that part is filled in from the germline J gene. The CDR3 covers 16 residues. V gave up 4 bases and J gave up 2 bases, with 16 bases separating them. CDR1 is SGHRS, CDR2 YFSETQ, per germline.

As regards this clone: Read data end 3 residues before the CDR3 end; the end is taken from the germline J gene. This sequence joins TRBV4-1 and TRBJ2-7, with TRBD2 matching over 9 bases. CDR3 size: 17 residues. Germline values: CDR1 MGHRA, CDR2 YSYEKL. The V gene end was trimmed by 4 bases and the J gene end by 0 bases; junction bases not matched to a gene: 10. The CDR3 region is CASSPLRETSGSYEQYF. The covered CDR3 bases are TGCGCCAGCAGCCCCCTTAGGGAGACTAGCGGCTCCTACGAG.

The sequenced part of the CDR3 DNA is TGTGCCAGTAGTGCCCACAGTAGCAATCAGCCC. Translating it yields CASSAHSSNQP. The complete CDR3 reads CASSAHSSNQPQHF. The V gene is TRBV19, the J gene TRBJ1-5; D is uncertain. The read gets to within 3 residues of the CDR3 end, and the germline J gene fills in the rest. Trimming removed 5 bases at V and 0 bases at J, with 8 bases between. The CDR3 loop spans 14 amino acids. In germline, CDR1 is LNHDA, CDR2 SQIVND (reference sequence). The entire variable domain, with the rest obtained from reference TRBV19 and TRBJ1-5, is as follows: DGGITQSPKYLFRKEGQNVTLSCEQNLNHDAMYWYRQDPGQGLRLIYYSQIVNDFQKGDIAEGYSVSREKKESFPLTVTSAQKNPTAFYLCASSAHSSNQPQHFGDGTRLSIL.

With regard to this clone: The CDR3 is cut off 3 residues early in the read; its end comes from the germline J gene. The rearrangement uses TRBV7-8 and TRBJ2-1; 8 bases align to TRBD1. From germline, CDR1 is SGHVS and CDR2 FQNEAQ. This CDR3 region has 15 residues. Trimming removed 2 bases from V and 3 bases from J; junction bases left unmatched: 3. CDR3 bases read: TGTGCCAGCAGCTTAAGGACAGGGAACTACAATGAG. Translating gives CASSLRTGNYNE. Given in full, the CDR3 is CASSLRTGNYNEQFF.

The part of the CDR3 DNA that was read is TGTGCCAGCAGCTTAGGCGGGAGAACGGCCGGGGAG. Residues: CASSLGGRTAGE. The whole CDR3 region reads CASSLGGRTAGELFF. The chain combines TRBV7-9 with TRBJ2-2, with TRBD2 matching over 7 bases. From the germline J gene comes the end of the CDR3, since the read stops 3 residues before it. With V trimmed by 1 base and J by 6 bases, 5 bases remained unmatched. This CDR3 region has 15 residues. Germline V gives CDR1 SEHNR, CDR2 FQNEAQ (reference sequence).

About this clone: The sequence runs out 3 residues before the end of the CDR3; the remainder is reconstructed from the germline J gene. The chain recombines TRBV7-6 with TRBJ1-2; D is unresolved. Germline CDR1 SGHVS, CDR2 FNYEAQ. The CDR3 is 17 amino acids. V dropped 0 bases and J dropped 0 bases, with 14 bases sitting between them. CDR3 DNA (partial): TGTGCCAGCAGCTTAGCGGCCCGACAAATCTCTAACTATGGC. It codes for CASSLAARQISNYG. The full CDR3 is CASSLAARQISNYGYTF.

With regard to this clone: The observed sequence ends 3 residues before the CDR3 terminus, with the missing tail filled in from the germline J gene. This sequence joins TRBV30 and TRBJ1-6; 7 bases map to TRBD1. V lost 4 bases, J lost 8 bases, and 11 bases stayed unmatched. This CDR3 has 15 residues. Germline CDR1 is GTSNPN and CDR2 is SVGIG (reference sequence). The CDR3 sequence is CAWKGKGAGDSPLHF. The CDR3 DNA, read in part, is TGTGCCTGGAAGGGAAAGGGGGCTGGCGATTCACCC.

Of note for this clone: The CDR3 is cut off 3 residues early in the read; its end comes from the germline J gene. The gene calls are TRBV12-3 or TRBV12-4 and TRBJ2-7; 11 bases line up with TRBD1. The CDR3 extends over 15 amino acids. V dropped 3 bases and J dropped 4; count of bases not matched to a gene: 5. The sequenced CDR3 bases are TGTGCCAGCAGTTTCGGGACAGGGGGAGCGTACGAG. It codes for CASSFGTGGAYE. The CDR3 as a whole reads CASSFGTGGAYEQYF.

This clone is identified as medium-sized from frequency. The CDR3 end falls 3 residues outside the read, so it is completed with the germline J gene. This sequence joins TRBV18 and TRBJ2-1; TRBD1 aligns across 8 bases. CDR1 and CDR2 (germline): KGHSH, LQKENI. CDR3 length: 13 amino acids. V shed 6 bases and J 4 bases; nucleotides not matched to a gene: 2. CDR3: CASSDRVYNEQFF. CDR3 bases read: TGTGCCAGCTCGGACAGGGTGTACAATGAG.

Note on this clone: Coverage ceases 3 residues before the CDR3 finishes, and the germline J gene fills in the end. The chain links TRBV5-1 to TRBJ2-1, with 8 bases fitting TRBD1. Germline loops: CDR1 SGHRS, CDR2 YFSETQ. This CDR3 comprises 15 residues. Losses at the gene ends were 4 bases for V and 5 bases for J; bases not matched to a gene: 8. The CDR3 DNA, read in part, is TGCGCCAGCAGCCTCGGACAGGGCGAGCACAATGAG. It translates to CASSLGQGEHNE. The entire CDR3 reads CASSLGQGEHNEQFF. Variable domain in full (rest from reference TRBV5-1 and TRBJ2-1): KAGVTQTPRYLIKTRGQQVTLSCSPISGHRSVSWYQQTPGQGLQFLFEYFSETQRNKGNFPGRFSGRQFSNSRSEMNVSTLELGDSALYLCASSLGQGEHNEQFFGPGTRLTVL.

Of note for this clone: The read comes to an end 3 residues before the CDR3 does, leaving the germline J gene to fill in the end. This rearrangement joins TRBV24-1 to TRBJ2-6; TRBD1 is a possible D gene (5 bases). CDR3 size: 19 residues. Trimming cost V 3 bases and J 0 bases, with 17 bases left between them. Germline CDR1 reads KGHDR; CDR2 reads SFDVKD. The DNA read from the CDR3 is TGTGCCACCAGTGATCTTCGCCCCGACAGTTACTCTGGGGCCAACGTC. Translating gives CATSDLRPDSYSGANV. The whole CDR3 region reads CATSDLRPDSYSGANVLTF.

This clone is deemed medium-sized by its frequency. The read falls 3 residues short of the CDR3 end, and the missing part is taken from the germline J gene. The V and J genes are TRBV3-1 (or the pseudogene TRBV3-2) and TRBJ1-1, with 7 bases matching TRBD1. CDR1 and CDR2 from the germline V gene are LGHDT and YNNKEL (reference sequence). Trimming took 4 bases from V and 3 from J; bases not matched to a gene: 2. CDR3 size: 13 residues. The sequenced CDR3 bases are TGTGCCAGCAGCCCCGGGACAGACACTGAA. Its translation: CASSPGTDTE. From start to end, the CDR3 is CASSPGTDTEAFF.

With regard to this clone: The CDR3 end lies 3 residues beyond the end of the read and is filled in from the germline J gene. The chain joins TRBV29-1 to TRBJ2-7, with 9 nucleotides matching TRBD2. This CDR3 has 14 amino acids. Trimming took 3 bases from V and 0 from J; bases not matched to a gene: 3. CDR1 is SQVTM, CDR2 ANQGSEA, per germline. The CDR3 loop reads CSVEASGISYEQYF. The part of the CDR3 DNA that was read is TGCAGCGTTGAGGCTAGCGGGATCTCCTACGAG.

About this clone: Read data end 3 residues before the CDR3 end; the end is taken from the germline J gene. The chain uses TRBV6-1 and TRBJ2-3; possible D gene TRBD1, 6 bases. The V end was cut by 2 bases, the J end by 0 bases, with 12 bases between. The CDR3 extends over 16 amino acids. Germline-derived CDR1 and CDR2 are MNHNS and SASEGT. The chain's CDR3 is CASSERRGRSTDTQYF. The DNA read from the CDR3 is TGTGCCAGCAGTGAACGCAGGGGACGGAGCACAGATACG.

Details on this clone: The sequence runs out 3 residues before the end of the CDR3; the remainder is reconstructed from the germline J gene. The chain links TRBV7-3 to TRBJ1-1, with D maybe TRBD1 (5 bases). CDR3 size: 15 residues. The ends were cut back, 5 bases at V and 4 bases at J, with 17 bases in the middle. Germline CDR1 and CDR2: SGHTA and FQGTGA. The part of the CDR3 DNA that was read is TGTGCCAGCAGCACACCGGGGGGGGAGAGCACTGAA. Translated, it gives CASSTPGGESTE. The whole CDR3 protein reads CASSTPGGESTEAFF.

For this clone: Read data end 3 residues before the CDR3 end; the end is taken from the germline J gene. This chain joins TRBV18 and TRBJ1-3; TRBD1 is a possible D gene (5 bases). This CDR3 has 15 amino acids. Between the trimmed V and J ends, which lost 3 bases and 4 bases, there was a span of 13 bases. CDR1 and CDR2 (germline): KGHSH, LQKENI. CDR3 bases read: TGTGCCAGCTCACCGGAGCAGGGACTGGGAAACACC. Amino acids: CASSPEQGLGNT. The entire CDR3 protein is CASSPEQGLGNTIYF.